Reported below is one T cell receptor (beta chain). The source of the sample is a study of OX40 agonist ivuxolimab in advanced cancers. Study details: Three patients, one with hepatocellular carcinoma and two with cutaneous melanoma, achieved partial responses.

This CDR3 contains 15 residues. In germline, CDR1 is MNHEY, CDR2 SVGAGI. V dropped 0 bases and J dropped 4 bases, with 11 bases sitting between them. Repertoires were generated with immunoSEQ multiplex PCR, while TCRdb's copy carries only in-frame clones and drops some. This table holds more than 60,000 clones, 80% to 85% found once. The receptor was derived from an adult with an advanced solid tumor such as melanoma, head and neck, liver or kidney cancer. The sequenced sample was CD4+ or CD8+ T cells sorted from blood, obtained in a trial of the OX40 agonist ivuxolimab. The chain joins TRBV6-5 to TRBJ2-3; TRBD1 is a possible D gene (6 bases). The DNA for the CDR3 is TGTGCCAGCAGTTACTCATGGGACATAGCAGATACGCAGTATTTT. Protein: CASSYSWDIADTQYF.